Sequencing of this T cell receptor (beta chain) was carried out in a study of regulatory T cells in long-lasting Graves disease. Construction of TCR beta libraries relied on iRepertoire HTBI primers and on Arm-PCR targeting CDR3 regions. MiXCR was run by TCRdb on the multiplex PCR reads, yielding one entry per CDR3 protein. Of about 500,000 distinct CDR3 sequences in the sample, about 12% were seen once. The time point is: newly diagnosed GD, antithyroid drugs for less than 3 months. PBMC-derived RNA was used for the TCR library. In its sample, this clonotype was seen many times. The antigen remains undetermined. V lost 2 bases and J 1 base, leaving 11 bases between the germline ends. Germline V gene data show CDR1 as MNHEY and CDR2 as SMNVEV (reference sequence). The CDR3 covers 15 residues. General study results and limits: Sample size, which was small, may have reduced accuracy.

The sample also formed part of further work on T cells in Graves' hyperthyroidism and ophthalmopathy.

The chain carries TRBV27 and TRBJ1-1, with unresolved D. This clonotype was obtained from a woman aged 25-40 years with Graves disease. Sequenced here: peripheral blood mononuclear cells (PBMCs), sampled at new diagnosis, from a patient treated with antithyroid drugs. CDR3 region: CASSLRVYGNTEAFF. The CDR3 region has the DNA TGTGCCAGCAGTTTAAGGGTTTACGGGAACACTGAAGCTTTCTTT.